The 29 T cell receptor beta chains in this list originate from one sample, sequenced in a study of blood T cell repertoires in COVID-19. This table comes from immunoSEQ multiplex PCR, and its TCRdb copy is limited to in-frame clones, with some not included. The table has 30,000 to 50,000 clones, about 90% seen once. The material sequenced was peripheral blood. The receptors originated from a man aged 45-65 years with active or convalescent COVID-19.

This rearrangement joins TRBV6-1 to TRBJ1-2; D remains ambiguous. Trimming shortened V by 1 base and J by 5 bases, and 14 bases separated the two germline ends. Germline values: CDR1 MNHNS, CDR2 SASEGT. This CDR3 contains 15 residues. CDR3: CASSEVRGRWYGYTF. The CDR3 coding sequence is TGTGCCAGCAGTGAAGTGCGGGGAAGATGGTATGGCTACACCTTC.

The chain employs TRBV6-5 and TRBJ2-1; 7 nucleotides agree with TRBD1. The CDR3 consists of 12 residues. Trimming cost V 7 bases and J 8 bases; bases outside gene matches: 5. Germline CDR1 MNHEY, CDR2 SVGAGI. CDR3 region: CASNPDRYEQFF. The CDR3 DNA reads TGTGCCAGCAATCCGGACAGGTATGAGCAGTTCTTC.

This sequence joins TRBV4-1 and TRBJ1-4; D might be TRBD1 (6 bases). This CDR3 contains 14 residues. Germline V gene data show CDR1 as MGHRA and CDR2 as YSYEKL. Trimming took 1 base from V and 8 from J, leaving 11 bases between them. CDR3 nucleotide sequence: TGCGCCAGCAGCCAAGCAGGGGTCTGGGAAAAACTGTTTTTT. Translated: CASSQAGVWEKLFF.

V and J are TRBV10-1 and TRBJ2-1; the D gene is possibly TRBD1 (5 bases). CDR1 and CDR2 (germline): WNHNN, SYGVQD (reference sequence). The CDR3 sequence is 17 residues long. Trimming shortened V by 0 bases and J by 5 bases, and 17 bases separated the two germline ends. CDR3: CASSESVGAGRNNEQFF. CDR3 bases: TGCGCCAGCAGTGAGTCGGTGGGTGCAGGGCGGAACAATGAGCAGTTCTTC.

The J gene is TRBJ1-4, the V gene TRBV5-4, with 11 positions matching TRBD1. Germline assignment: CDR1 SGHNT and CDR2 YYREEE (reference sequence). Germline trimming cut 4 bases from V and 8 bases from J; bases unmatched to any gene: 7. The CDR3 has 15 amino acids. The CDR3 loop reads CASSKGTGGAEKLFF. CDR3 in DNA: TGTGCCAGCAGCAAAGGGACAGGGGGGGCCGAAAAACTGTTTTTT.

This clone was counted a few times. The chain couples TRBV6-5 to TRBJ2-1; unclear D gene. Trimming removed 2 bases from V and 5 bases from J, with 4 bases in between. Germline loops: CDR1 MNHEY, CDR2 SVGAGI. The CDR3 loop spans 12 amino acids. CDR3 nucleotides: TGTGCCAGCAGTTACACTCACAATGAGCAGTTCTTC. This codes for CASSYTHNEQFF.

Worth noting for this clone: At the DNA level, this CDR3 is encoded by other sequences in the same sample as well. V gene TRBV6-5 combines with J gene TRBJ2-7; TRBD1 matches at 11 bases. This CDR3 has 13 amino acids. V was pared by 6 bases and J by 7 bases, with 5 bases of the junction left unmatched. From germline, CDR1 is MNHEY and CDR2 SVGAGI. The CDR3: CASRGQGDREQYF. The CDR3 DNA reads TGTGCCAGCAGGGGACAGGGGGATCGGGAGCAGTACTTC.

The chain combines TRBV13 with TRBJ2-1; possible D gene TRBD1, 6 bases. V lost 1 base and J 1 base, leaving 11 bases between the germline ends. The CDR3 totals 16 residues. The germline V gene encodes CDR1 PRHDT and CDR2 FYEKMQ (reference sequence). CDR3 DNA sequence: TGTGCCAGCAGCTTAGTTAAAGGGGGATCCTACAATGAGCAGTTCTTC. Its translation: CASSLVKGGSYNEQFF.

This chain uses TRBV4-1 with TRBJ1-5; perhaps TRBD1 as D (5 bases). Trimming took 7 bases from V and 4 from J, leaving 17 bases between them. Germline CDR1 reads MGHRA; CDR2 reads YSYEKL. The CDR3 has 15 amino acids. As DNA, the CDR3 is TGCGCCAGCACCGCAAGCCAGGGCGGTAATCAGCCCCAGCATTTT. This translates into CASTASQGGNQPQHF.

The chain is built from TRBV15 and TRBJ1-4, with 11 nucleotides matching TRBD1. With V trimmed by 0 bases and J by 7 bases, 4 bases remained unmatched. The CDR3 extends over 16 amino acids. The V gene's germline CDR1 is LNHNV and CDR2 YYDKDF (reference sequence). CDR3 residues: CATSREPGQGAEKLFF. As DNA, the CDR3 is TGTGCCACCAGCAGAGAACCCGGACAGGGGGCTGAAAAACTGTTTTTT.

The V gene is TRBV24-1, the J gene TRBJ2-2, with 8 positions matching TRBD1. After removal of 3 bases from V and 9 bases from J, the junction contained 11 bases not matched to a gene. The CDR3 totals 16 residues. Germline values: CDR1 KGHDR, CDR2 SFDVKD. CDR3 DNA sequence: TGTGCCACCAGTGATCCCACCGGGACAGGCCCGAGGGAGCTGTTTTTT. It encodes CATSDPTGTGPRELFF.

The chain couples TRBV21-1 to TRBJ2-5; the tabulated D call, TRBD2, remains unverified against the DNA. TRBV21-1 is tagged as a pseudogene. The CDR3 is made up of 15 amino acids. This CDR3 is CASSKDGEPQETQYF. The CDR3 nucleotides are TGTGCCAGCAGCAAAGACGGAGAACCCCAAGAGACCCAGTACTTC.

The chain combines TRBV28 with TRBJ2-7; weak D call: TRBD2 (5 bases). Between the trimmed V and J ends, which lost 5 bases and 5 bases, there was a span of 16 bases. The V gene's germline CDR1 is MDHEN and CDR2 SYDVKM. CDR3 size: 14 residues. The CDR3 loop reads CASSTPALAHEQYF. CDR3 coding DNA: TGTGCCAGCAGTACTCCTGCCCTAGCCCACGAGCAGTACTTC.

The chain joins TRBV6-6 to TRBJ2-3, with 8 bases that match TRBD2. Trimming cost V 2 bases and J 4 bases; bases outside gene matches: 8. Looked up from germline, CDR1 is MNHNY and CDR2 is SVGAGI (reference sequence). The CDR3 sequence is 16 residues long. CDR3 in DNA: TGTGCCAGCAGTTACCGGGTTAGCGGGATGTCAGATACGCAGTATTTT. It translates to CASSYRVSGMSDTQYF.

This rearrangement joins TRBV28 to TRBJ1-3; D gene uncertain. Germline V CDR1 and CDR2: MDHEN, SYDVKM. The CDR3 is 13 residues long. V lost 4 bases and J 6 bases, leaving 10 bases between the germline ends. The CDR3 loop is CASSSRELNTIYF. CDR3 DNA sequence: TGTGCCAGCAGTTCAAGGGAGTTAAACACCATATATTTT. Full variable domain (remainder filled in from reference TRBV28 and TRBJ1-3): DVKVTQSSRYLVKRTGEKVFLECVQDMDHENMFWYRQDPGLGLRLIYFSYDVKMKEKGDIPEGYSVSREKKERFSLILESASTNQTSMYLCASSSRELNTIYFGEGSWLTVV.

The rearrangement links TRBV5-6 to TRBJ1-1; D ambiguous. Trimming cost V 5 bases and J 4 bases, with 12 bases left between them. The CDR3 is 13 amino acids. In germline, CDR1 is SGHDT, CDR2 YYEEEE. The CDR3 DNA sequence: TGTGCCAGCAGGCCCCGGGCGGGCACTGAAGCTTTCTTT. It translates to CASRPRAGTEAFF.

The chain employs TRBV5-1 and TRBJ2-3, with TRBD1 identical over 8 bases. Germline CDR1 reads SGHRS; CDR2 reads YFSETQ. This CDR3 contains 16 residues. J lost 3 bases, V lost 4 bases, and 10 bases had no gene match. The CDR3 reads CASSRDRRAGTDTQYF. The CDR3, as DNA: TGCGCCAGCAGCAGGGACAGGCGCGCAGGGACAGATACGCAGTATTTT.

This clone came up once. The chain carries TRBV7-3 and TRBJ2-1; 8 bases agree with TRBD2. Germline CDR1 reads SGHTA; CDR2 reads FQGTGA. V lost 2 bases to trimming and J lost 3 bases; unmatched junction nucleotides: 6. The CDR3 sequence is 16 residues long. CDR3 bases: TGTGCCAGCAGCTTAGGGGGCGGGAGGCTCTACAATGAGCAGTTCTTC. Translating it yields CASSLGGGRLYNEQFF.

The chain employs TRBV7-6 and TRBJ2-7, with 12 bases fitting TRBD2. The V and J ends lost 0 bases and 2 bases, in that order; junction bases with no gene match: 17. The germline CDR1 and CDR2 sequences are SGHVS and FNYEAQ. The CDR3 extends over 21 amino acids. The chain's CDR3 is CASSLAPQSPGLAGQPYEQYF. CDR3 coding DNA: TGTGCCAGCAGCTTAGCGCCCCAGTCGCCTGGACTAGCGGGACAACCCTACGAGCAGTACTTC.

The chain links TRBV28 to TRBJ2-7; D is perhaps TRBD1 (5 bases). CDR1 MDHEN and CDR2 SYDVKM come from the germline V gene. The CDR3 runs to 15 residues. V was clipped by 6 bases and J by 2 bases, with 17 bases between them. The chain's CDR3 is CASSLKEAGTYEQYF. DNA of the CDR3: TGTGCCAGCAGCTTAAAAGAGGCAGGGACCTACGAGCAGTACTTC.

The chain joins TRBV2 to TRBJ1-2; the D is unclear. The CDR3 sequence is 15 residues long. Germline V lookup: CDR1 SNHLY, CDR2 FYNNEI. V lost 6 bases, J lost 0 bases, and 14 bases lay in between. For the CDR3, the DNA is TGTGCCAGCAGGGAGGCAGCGAAAGCTAACTATGGCTACACCTTC. Translated, it gives CASREAAKANYGYTF.

The V and J genes are TRBV2 and TRBJ1-6; TRBD1 matches at 10 bases. Germline CDR1 and CDR2: SNHLY and FYNNEI. V gave up 4 bases and J gave up 4 bases; unmatched junction bases: 1. This CDR3 spans 15 amino acids. As DNA, the CDR3 is TGTGCCAGCAGTGCGGGACAGGGGTATAATTCACCCCTCCACTTT. Its translation: CASSAGQGYNSPLHF.

This chain links TRBV29-1 with TRBJ1-5, with a possible D match to TRBD1 (6 bases). The CDR3 extends over 14 amino acids. V was pared by 7 bases and J by 7 bases, with 20 bases between. Germline CDR1 is SQVTM and CDR2 is ANQGSEA. The CDR3 region has the DNA TGCAGCGCAGCTACCGGGACCAGGGGACAGCCCCAGCATTTT. Its protein is CSAATGTRGQPQHF.

This sequence joins TRBV4-2 and TRBJ1-2; 8 bases are shared with TRBD1. V trimming: 0 bases; J trimming: 4 bases; junction bases outside the gene matches: 1. This CDR3 contains 14 residues. The V gene's germline CDR1 is LGHNA and CDR2 YNFKEQ. Written as DNA, the CDR3 is TGTGCCAGCAGCCAAGAACAGGGGGGCTATGGCTACACCTTC. It codes for CASSQEQGGYGYTF.

V usage is TRBV27 and J usage is TRBJ2-3; D perhaps matches TRBD1 (8 bases). V shed 2 bases and J shed 5 bases, with 20 bases lying between them. Germline V gives CDR1 MNHEY, CDR2 SMNVEV (reference sequence). This CDR3 has 17 residues. The CDR3 loop is CASSLRAGAGGRDTQYF. CDR3 nucleotides: TGTGCCAGCAGTTTAAGGGCGGGGGCAGGGGGCAGAGATACGCAGTATTTT.

This chain joins TRBV9 and TRBJ2-1; 7 nucleotides align to TRBD1. V gave up 4 bases and J gave up 3 bases; unmatched junction bases: 7. The length of the CDR3 is 15 residues. The V gene's germline CDR1 is SGDLS and CDR2 YYNGEE. In DNA, the CDR3 is TGTGCCAGCAGCACCCAGGGGGACGGCTACAATGAGCAGTTCTTC. This encodes CASSTQGDGYNEQFF. The full variable domain, its missing parts supplied by reference TRBV9 and TRBJ2-1, is DSGVTQTPKHLITATGQRVTLRCSPRSGDLSVYWYQQSLDQGLQFLIQYYNGEERAKGNILERFSAQQFPDLHSELNLSSLELGDSALYFCASSTQGDGYNEQFFGPGTRLTVL.

The gene calls are TRBV4-1 and TRBJ2-1, with D perhaps matching TRBD1 (6 bases). Looked up from germline, CDR1 is MGHRA and CDR2 is YSYEKL. Trimming pared 0 bases from V and 2 bases from J, leaving 17 bases between. The CDR3 covers 18 residues. The chain's CDR3 is CASSQEGGVGTAYNEQFF. Here the CDR3 DNA reads TGCGCCAGCAGCCAAGAAGGGGGAGTAGGGACCGCCTACAATGAGCAGTTCTTC.

This sequence joins TRBV2 and TRBJ2-3; D may be TRBD2 (6 bases). The CDR3 extends over 14 amino acids. CDR1 is SNHLY, CDR2 FYNNEI, per germline. The V gene lost 8 bases and the J gene lost 4 bases, with 16 bases spanning the gap. Written as DNA, the CDR3 is TGTGCCAGCCGGTTCGGCGGGGCGGCAGATACGCAGTATTTT. As protein: CASRFGGAADTQYF. Variable domain in full (rest from reference TRBV2 and TRBJ2-3): EPEVTQTPSHQVTQMGQEVILRCVPISNHLYFYWYRQILGQKVEFLVSFYNNEISEKSEIFDDQFSVERPDGSNFTLKIRSTKLEDSAMYFCASRFGGAADTQYFGPGTRLTVL.

The chain joins TRBV7-2 to TRBJ2-3; 12 nucleotides agree with TRBD2. In germline, CDR1 is SGHTA, CDR2 FQGNSA. This CDR3 has 15 amino acids. Trimming took 3 bases from V and 10 from J; bases not matched to a gene: 8. The CDR3 DNA is TGTGCCAGCAGCTTCACTAGCGGGGGGCCGCTGGCGCAGTATTTT. This translates into CASSFTSGGPLAQYF. Using reference TRBV7-2 and TRBJ2-3 for the parts outside the CDR3, the full variable domain is GAGVSQSPSNKVTEKGKDVELRCDPISGHTALYWYRQSLGQGLEFLIYFQGNSAPDKSGLPSDRFSAERTGGSVSTLTIQRTQQEDSAVYLCASSFTSGGPLAQYFGPGTRLTVL.